This T cell receptor (beta chain) comes out of a study of blood T cell repertoires in COVID-19. V was clipped by 3 bases and J by 8 bases; unmatched bases: 12. This CDR3 spans 15 amino acids. Germline-derived CDR1 and CDR2 are SNHLY and FYNNEI. Original processing methods: Amplification of reference gene primers provided the estimated nucleated cell counts. The repertoire was sequenced with immunoSEQ multiplex PCR; TCRdb's copy has only in-frame clones and lacks some. The V and J calls and clone size were taken over from that table, and D and trimming were inferred from the DNA. The top ten clones hold 9.9% of a sample with about 350,000 clones, roughly 89% of them seen once.

The sample taken for sequencing was peripheral blood. The V call is TRBV2, the J call TRBJ1-2, with TRBD1 matching 7 bases. This receptor was obtained from a man between 25 and 39 years old with COVID-19, enrolled during active disease. The CDR3 loop reads CASSDPGQRLKGYTF. The CDR3 nucleotides are TGTGCCAGCAGTGATCCGGGACAGCGTTTGAAGGGCTACACCTTC.